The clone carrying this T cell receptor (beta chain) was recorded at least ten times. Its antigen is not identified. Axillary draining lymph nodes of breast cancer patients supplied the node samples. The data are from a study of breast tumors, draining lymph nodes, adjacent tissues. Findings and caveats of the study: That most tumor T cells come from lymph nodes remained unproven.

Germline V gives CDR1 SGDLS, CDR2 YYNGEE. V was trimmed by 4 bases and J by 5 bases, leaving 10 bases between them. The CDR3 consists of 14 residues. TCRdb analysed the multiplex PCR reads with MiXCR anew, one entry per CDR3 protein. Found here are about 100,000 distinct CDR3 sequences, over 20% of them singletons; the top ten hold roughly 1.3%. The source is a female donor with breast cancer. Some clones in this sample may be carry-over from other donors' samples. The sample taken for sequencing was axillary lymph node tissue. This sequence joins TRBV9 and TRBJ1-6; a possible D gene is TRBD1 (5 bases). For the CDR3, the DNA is TGTGCCAGCAGCCCCCCGGGGGATAATTCACCCCTCCACTTT. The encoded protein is CASSPPGDNSPLHF.